This TCR beta chain emerged from a study of T cell repertoires and Cas9 in healthy adults. The study's findings and limits: In vitro, SpCas9-reactive Tregs were reported to curb effector T cell proliferation and function.

Data came from immunoSEQ multiplex PCR; TCRdb stores just in-frame clones and leaves some out. This sample has approximately 22,000 clones, with 85% to 95% found just once. This clone appeared a single time. Its specificity is unknown. CDR1 is SNHLY, CDR2 FYNNEI, per germline. V lost 10 bases and J lost 3; bases outside the gene matches: 11. The CDR3 length is 15 residues. This clonotype was obtained from a human donor in good health. This chain uses TRBV2 with TRBJ2-1; TRBD2 matches at 8 bases. What was sequenced was CD4+ effector T cells (CD127+, CD25-, CD137-, CD154-) from PBMCs; culture status not recorded. The CDR3 sequence is CATAGPSGYYNEQFF. CDR3 coding DNA: TGTGCCACCGCCGGGCCTAGCGGGTACTACAATGAGCAGTTCTTC.